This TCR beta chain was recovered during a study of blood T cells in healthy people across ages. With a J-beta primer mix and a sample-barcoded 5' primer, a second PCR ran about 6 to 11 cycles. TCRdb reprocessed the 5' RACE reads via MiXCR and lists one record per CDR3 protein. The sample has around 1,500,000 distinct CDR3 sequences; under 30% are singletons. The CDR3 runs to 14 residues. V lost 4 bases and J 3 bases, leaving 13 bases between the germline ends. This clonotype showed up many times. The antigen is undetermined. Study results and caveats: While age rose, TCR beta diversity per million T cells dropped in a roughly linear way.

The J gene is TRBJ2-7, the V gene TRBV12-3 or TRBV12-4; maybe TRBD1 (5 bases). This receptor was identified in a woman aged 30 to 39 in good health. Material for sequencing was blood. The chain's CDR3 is CASSWTHQGYEQYF. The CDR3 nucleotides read TGTGCCAGCAGTTGGACCCATCAGGGCTACGAGCAGTACTTC.